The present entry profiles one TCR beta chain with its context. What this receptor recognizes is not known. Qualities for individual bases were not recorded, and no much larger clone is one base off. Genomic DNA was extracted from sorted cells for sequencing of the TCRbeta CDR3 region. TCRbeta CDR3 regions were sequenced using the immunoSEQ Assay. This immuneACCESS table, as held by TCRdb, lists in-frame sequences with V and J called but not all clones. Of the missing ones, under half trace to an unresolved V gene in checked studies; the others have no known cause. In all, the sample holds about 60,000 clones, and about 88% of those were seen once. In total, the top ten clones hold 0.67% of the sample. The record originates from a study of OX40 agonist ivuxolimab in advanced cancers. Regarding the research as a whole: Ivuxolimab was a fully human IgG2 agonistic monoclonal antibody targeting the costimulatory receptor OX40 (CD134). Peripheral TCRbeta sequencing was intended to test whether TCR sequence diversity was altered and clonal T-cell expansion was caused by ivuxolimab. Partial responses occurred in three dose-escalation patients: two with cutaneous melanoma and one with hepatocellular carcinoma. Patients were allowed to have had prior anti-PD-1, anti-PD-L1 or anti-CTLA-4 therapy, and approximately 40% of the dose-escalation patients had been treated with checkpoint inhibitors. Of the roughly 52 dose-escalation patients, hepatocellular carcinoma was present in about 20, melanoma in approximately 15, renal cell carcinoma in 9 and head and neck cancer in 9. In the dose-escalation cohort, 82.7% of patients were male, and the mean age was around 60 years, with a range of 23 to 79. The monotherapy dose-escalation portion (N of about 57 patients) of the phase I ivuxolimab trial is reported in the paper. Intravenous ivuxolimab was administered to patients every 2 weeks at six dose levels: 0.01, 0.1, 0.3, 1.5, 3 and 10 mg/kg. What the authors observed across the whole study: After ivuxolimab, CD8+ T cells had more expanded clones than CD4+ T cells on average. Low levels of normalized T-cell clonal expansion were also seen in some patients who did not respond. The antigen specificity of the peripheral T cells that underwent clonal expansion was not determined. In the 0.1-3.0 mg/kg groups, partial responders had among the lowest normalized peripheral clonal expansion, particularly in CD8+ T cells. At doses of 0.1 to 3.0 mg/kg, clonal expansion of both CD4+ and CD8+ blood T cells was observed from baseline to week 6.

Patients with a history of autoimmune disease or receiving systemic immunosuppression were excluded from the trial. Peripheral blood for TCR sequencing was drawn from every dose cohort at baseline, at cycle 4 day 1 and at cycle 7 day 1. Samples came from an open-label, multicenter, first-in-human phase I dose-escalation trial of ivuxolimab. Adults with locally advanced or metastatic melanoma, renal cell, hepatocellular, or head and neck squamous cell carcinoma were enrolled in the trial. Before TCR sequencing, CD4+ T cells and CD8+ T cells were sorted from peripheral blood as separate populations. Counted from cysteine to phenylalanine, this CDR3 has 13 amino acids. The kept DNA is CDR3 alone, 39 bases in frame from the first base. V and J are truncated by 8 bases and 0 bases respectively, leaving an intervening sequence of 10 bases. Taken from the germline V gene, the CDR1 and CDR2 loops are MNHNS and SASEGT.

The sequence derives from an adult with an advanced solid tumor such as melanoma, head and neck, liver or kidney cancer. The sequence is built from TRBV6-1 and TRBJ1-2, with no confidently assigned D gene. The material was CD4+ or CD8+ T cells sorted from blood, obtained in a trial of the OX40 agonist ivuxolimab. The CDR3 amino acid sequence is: CASGGIPNYGYTF. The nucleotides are TGTGCCAGCGGCGGGATTCCTAACTATGGCTACACCTTC.